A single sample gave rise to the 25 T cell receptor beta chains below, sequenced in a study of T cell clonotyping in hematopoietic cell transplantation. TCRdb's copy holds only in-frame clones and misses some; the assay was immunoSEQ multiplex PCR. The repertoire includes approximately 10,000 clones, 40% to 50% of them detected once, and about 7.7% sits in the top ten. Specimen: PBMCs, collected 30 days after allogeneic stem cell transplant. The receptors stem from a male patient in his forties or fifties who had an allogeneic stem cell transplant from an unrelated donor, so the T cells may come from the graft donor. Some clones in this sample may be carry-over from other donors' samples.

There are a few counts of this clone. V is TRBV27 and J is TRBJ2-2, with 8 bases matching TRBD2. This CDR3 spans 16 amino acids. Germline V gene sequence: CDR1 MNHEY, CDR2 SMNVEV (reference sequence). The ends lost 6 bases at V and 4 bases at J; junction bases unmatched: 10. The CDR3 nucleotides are TGTGCCAGCAGCACCCAACTAGCGGAGTCCACCGGGGAGCTGTTTTTT. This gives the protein CASSTQLAESTGELFF.

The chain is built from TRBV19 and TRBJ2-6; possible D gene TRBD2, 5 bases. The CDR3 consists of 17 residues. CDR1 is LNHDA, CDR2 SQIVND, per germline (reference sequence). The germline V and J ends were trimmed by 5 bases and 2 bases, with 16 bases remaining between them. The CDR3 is CASSSSRDLAGANVLTF. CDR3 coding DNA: TGTGCCAGTAGTTCATCCCGGGATTTAGCTGGGGCCAACGTCCTGACTTTC. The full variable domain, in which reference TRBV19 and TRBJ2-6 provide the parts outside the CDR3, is DGGITQSPKYLFRKEGQNVTLSCEQNLNHDAMYWYRQDPGQGLRLIYYSQIVNDFQKGDIAEGYSVSREKKESFPLTVTSAQKNPTAFYLCASSSSRDLAGANVLTFGAGSRLTVL.

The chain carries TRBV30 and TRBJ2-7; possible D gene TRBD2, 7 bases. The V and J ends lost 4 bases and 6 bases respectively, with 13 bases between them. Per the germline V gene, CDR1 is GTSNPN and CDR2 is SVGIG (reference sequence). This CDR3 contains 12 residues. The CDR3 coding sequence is TGTGCCTGGAAGGGGGGAGGGAGCGAGCAGTACTTC. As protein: CAWKGGGSEQYF.

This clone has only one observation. In DNA, the CDR3 is TGTGCCAGCAGTCGAGGACTTTACGGGGCAGATACGCAGTATTTT. It yields the protein CASSRGLYGADTQYF. The V call is TRBV6-5, the J call TRBJ2-3; D might be TRBD2 (5 bases). Germline V gene lookup returns CDR1 MNHEY and CDR2 SVGAGI. There are 15 residues in the CDR3. V shed 5 bases and J shed 4 bases, with 16 bases lying between them.

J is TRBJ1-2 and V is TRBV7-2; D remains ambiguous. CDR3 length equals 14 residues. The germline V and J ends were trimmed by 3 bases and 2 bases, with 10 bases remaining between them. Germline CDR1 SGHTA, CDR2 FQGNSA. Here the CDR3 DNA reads TGTGCCAGCAGCTTTTTGGCTACAAACTATGGCTACACCTTC. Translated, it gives CASSFLATNYGYTF.

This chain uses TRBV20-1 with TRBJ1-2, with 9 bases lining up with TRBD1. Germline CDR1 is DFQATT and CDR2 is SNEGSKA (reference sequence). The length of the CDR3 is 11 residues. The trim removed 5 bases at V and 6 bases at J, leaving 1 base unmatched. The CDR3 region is CSAWTGDGYTF. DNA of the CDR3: TGCAGTGCTTGGACAGGGGATGGCTACACCTTC.

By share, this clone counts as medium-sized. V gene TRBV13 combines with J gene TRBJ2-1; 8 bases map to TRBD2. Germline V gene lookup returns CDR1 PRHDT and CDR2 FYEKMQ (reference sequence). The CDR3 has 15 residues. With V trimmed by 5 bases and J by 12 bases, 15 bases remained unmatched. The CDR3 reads CASSDLAGMLGRQFF. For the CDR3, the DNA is TGTGCCAGCAGCGACCTAGCGGGTATGCTCGGTCGGCAGTTCTTC. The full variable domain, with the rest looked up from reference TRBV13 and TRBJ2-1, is AAGVIQSPRHLIKEKRETATLKCYPIPRHDTVYWYQQGPGQDPQFLISFYEKMQSDKGSIPDRFSAQQFSDYHSELNMSSLELGDSALYFCASSDLAGMLGRQFFGPGTRLTVL.

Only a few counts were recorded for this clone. The CDR3 nucleotides are TGTGCCAGCAGGGGAACGGGAGTCTACAATGAGCAGTTCTTC. Translated, it gives CASRGTGVYNEQFF. The rearrangement joins TRBV6-5 to TRBJ2-1, with a weak D call TRBD2 (6 bases). This CDR3 has 14 amino acids. V dropped 6 bases and J dropped 3 bases, with 12 bases sitting between them. Germline V gene sequence: CDR1 MNHEY, CDR2 SVGAGI.

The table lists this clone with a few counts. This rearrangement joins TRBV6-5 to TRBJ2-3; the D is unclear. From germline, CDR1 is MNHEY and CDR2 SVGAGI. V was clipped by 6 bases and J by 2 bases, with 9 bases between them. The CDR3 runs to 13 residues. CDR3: CASSLSVTDTQYF. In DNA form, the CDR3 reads TGTGCCAGCAGCCTCAGTGTCACAGATACGCAGTATTTT.

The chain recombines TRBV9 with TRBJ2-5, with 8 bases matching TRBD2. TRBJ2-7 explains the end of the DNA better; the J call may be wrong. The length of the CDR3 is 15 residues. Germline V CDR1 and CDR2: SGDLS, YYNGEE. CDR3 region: CASSPDSGTSYEQYF. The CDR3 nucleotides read TGTGCCAGCAGCCCCGATAGCGGGACCAGCTACGAGCAGTACTTC.

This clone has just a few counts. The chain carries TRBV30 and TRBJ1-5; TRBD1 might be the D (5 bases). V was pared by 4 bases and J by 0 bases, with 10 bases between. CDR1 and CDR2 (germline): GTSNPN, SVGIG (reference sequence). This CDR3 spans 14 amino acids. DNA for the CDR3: TGTGCCTGGAACCAGGGTCTTAGCAATCAGCCCCAGCATTTT. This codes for CAWNQGLSNQPQHF.

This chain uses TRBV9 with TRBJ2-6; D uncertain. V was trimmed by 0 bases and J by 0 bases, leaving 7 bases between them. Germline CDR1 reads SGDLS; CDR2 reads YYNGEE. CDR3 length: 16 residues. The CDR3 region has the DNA TGTGCCAGCAGCGTAGAGCCCTCCTCTGGGGCCAACGTCCTGACTTTC. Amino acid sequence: CASSVEPSSGANVLTF.

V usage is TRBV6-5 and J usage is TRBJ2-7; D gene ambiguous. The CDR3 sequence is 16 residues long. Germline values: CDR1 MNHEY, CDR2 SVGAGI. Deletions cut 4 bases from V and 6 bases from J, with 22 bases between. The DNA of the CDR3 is TGTGCCAGCAGTTCCAAAGAAGACTGGCCGTGGGGCGAGCAGTACTTC. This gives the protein CASSSKEDWPWGEQYF.

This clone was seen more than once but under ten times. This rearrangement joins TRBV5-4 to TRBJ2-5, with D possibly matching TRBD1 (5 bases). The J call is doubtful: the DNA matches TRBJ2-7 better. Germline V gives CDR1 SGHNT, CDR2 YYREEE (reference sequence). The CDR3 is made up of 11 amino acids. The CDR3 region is CASSRGYEQYF. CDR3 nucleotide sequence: TGTGCCAGCAGCAGGGGTTACGAGCAGTACTTC.

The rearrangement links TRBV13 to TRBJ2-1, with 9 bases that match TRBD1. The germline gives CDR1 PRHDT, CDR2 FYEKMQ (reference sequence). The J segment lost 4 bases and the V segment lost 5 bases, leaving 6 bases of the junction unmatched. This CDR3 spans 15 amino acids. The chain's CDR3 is CASSHGTGYYNEQFF. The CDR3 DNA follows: TGTGCCAGCAGCCACGGGACAGGGTATTACAATGAGCAGTTCTTC. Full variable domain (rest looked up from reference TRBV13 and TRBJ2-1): AAGVIQSPRHLIKEKRETATLKCYPIPRHDTVYWYQQGPGQDPQFLISFYEKMQSDKGSIPDRFSAQQFSDYHSELNMSSLELGDSALYFCASSHGTGYYNEQFFGPGTRLTVL.

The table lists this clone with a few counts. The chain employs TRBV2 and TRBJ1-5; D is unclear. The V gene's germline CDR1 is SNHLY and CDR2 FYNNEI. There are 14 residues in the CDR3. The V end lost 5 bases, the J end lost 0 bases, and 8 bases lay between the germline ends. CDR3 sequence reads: CASSKTSSNQPQHF. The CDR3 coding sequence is TGTGCCAGCAGTAAGACAAGTAGCAATCAGCCCCAGCATTTT.

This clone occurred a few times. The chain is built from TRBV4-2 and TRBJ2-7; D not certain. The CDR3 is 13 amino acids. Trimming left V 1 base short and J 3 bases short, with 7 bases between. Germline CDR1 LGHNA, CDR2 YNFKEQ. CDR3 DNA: TGTGCCAGCAGCCAAGGACTTGGCTACGAGCAGTACTTC. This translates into CASSQGLGYEQYF.

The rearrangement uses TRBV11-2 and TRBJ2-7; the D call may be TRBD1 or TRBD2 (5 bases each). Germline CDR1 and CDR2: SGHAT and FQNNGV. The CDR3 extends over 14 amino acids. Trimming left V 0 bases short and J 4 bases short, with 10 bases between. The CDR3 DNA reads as TGTGCCAGCAGCTTAGATCGGGACGGATACGAGCAGTACTTC. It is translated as CASSLDRDGYEQYF.

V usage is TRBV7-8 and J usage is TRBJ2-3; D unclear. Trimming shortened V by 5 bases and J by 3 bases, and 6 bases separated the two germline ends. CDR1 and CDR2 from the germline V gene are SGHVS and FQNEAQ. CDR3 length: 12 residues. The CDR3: CASSLGTDTQYF. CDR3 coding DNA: TGTGCCAGCAGCCTTGGGACAGATACGCAGTATTTT.

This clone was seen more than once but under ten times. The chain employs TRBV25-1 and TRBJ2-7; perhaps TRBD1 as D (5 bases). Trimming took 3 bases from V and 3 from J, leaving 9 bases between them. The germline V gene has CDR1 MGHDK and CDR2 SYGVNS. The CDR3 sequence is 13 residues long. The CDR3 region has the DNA TGTGCCAGCAGTGACCAGGGATACTACGAGCAGTACTTC. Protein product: CASSDQGYYEQYF.

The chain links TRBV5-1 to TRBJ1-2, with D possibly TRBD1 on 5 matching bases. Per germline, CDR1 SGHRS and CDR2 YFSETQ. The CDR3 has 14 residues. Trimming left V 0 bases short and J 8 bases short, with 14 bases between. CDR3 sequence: CASSLEVAEGGYTF. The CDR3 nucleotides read TGCGCCAGCAGCTTGGAGGTGGCGGAGGGGGGCTACACCTTC. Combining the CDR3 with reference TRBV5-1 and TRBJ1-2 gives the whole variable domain KAGVTQTPRYLIKTRGQQVTLSCSPISGHRSVSWYQQTPGQGLQFLFEYFSETQRNKGNFPGRFSGRQFSNSRSEMNVSTLELGDSALYLCASSLEVAEGGYTFGSGTRLTVV.

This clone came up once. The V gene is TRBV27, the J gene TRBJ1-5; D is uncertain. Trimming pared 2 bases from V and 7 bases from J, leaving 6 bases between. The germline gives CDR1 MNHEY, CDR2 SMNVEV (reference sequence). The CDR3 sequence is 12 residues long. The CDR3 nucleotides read TGTGCCAGCAGTTTACCAGGCCAGCCCCAGCATTTT. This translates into CASSLPGQPQHF.

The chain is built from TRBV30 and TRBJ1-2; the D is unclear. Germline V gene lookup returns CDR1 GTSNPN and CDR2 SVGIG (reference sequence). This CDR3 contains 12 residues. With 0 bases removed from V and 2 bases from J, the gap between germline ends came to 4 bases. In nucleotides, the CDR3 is TGTGCCTGGAGTGTACAGAACTATGGCTACACCTTC. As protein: CAWSVQNYGYTF.

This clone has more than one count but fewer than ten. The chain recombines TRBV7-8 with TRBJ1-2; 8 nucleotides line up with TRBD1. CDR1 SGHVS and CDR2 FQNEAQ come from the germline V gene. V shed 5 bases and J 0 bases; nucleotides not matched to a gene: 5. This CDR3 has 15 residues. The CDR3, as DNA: TGTGCCAGCAGCCACGGACAGGGAACTAACTATGGCTACACCTTC. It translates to CASSHGQGTNYGYTF.

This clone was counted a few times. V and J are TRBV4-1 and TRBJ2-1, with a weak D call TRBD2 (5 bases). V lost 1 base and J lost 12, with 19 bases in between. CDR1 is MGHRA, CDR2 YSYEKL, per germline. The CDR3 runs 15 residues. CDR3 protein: CASSQGGQPPLRQFF. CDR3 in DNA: TGCGCCAGCAGCCAAGGAGGGCAGCCACCCCTGAGGCAGTTCTTC.